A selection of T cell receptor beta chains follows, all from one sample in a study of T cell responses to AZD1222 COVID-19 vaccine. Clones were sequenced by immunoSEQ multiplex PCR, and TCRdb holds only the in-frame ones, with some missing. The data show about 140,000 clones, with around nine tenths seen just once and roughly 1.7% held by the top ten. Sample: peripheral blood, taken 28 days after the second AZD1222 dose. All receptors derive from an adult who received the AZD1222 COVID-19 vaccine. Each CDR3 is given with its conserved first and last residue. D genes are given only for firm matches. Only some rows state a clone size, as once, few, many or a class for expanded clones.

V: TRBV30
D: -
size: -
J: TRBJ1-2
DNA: TGTGCCTGGGTCGGGGGGGGCGTTAACTATGGCTACACCTTC
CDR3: CAWVGGGVNYGYTF

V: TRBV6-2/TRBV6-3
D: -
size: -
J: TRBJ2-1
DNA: TGTGCCAGCAGCGACCCTAGCGTCAATGAGCAGTTCTTC
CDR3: CASSDPSVNEQFF

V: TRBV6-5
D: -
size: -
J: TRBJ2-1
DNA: TGTGCCAGCAGCCCGCCGGGGTGGAATGAGCAGTTCTTC
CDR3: CASSPPGWNEQFF

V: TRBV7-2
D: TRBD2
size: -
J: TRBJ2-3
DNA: TGTGCCAGCACCCCGGGACTAGCAAGCTCAGATACGCAGTATTTT
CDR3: CASTPGLASSDTQYF

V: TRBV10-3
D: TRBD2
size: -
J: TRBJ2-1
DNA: TGTGCCATCAATTCGCCAGGTCTAGCGGGAGCCGGATACAATGAGCAGTTCTTC
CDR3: CAINSPGLAGAGYNEQFF

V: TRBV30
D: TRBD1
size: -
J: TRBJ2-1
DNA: TGTGCCTGGAGTGGACTCCAACAGGGGGCCCGCTCCTACAATGAGCAGTTCTTC
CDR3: CAWSGLQQGARSYNEQFF

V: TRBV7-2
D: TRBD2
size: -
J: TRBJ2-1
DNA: TGTGCCAGCAGCCCGTGGACTAGCGGGGCCGGCAATGAGCAGTTCTTC
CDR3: CASSPWTSGAGNEQFF

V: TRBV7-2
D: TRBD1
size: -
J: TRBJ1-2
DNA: TGTGCCAGCAGCCTCCTCGGGACAGGGGGACCCTATGGCTACACCTTC
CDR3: CASSLLGTGGPYGYTF

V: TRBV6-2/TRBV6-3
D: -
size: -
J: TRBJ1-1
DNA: TGTGCCAGCAGTTACCTAGGGGGAGCTTTCTTT
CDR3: CASSYLGGAFF

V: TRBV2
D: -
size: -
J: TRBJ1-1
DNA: TGTGCCAGCAGTGAACAGACCTTTCTTTTAGACACTGAAGCTTTCTTT
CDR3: CASSEQTFLLDTEAFF

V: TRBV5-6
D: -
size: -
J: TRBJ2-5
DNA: TGTGCCAGCAGCTTGGCCGGGACTGTGCAAGAGACCCAGTACTTC
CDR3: CASSLAGTVQETQYF

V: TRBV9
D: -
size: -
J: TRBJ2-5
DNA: TGTGCCAGCAGCGTAAGTTCTCTCGCTAGGGAGACCCAGTACTTC
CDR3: CASSVSSLARETQYF

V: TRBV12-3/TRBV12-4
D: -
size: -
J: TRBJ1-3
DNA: TGTGCCAGCAGCCTTGGAAACACCATATATTTT
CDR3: CASSLGNTIYF

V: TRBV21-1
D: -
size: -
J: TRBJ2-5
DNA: TGTGCCAGCAGCAAAGGAGGGATGGAGGAGACCCAGTACTTC
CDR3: CASSKGGMEETQYF

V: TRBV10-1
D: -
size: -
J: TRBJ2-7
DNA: TGCGCCAGCAGCCCGGGAAGATCCTACGAGCAGTACTTC
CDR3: CASSPGRSYEQYF

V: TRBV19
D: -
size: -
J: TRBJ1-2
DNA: TGTGCCAGTAGTGCAACAGTGGGCTATGGCTACACCTTC
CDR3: CASSATVGYGYTF

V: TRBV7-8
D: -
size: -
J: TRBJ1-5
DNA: TGTGCCAGCAGCTTGGCAGCCTTGGGGTGGAATCAGCCCCAGCATTTT
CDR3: CASSLAALGWNQPQHF

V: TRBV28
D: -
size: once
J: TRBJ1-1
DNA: TGTGCCAGCAGGTCGGGGGGCACTGACACTGAAGCTTTCTTT
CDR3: CASRSGGTDTEAFF

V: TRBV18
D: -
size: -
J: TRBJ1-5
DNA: TGTGCCAGCTCCCAGGGGTCCAATCAGCCCCAGCATTTT
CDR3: CASSQGSNQPQHF

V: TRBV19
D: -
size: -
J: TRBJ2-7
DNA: TGTGCCAGTAGTATCTCGGACCAATACGAGCAGTACTTC
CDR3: CASSISDQYEQYF

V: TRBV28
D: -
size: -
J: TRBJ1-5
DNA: TGTGCCAGCAGTTTGACAGGCAATCAGCCCCAGCATTTT
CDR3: CASSLTGNQPQHF

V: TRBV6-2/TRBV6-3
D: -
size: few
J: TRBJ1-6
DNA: TGTGCCAGCAGTTACTCGGCGGGATCCCTCCACTTT
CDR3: CASSYSAGSLHF

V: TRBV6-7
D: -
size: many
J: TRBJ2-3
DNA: TGTGCCAGCAGCCACCTAGGGGGAGCGCGGGACACAGATACGCAGTATTTT
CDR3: CASSHLGGARDTDTQYF

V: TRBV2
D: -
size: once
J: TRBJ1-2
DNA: TGTGCCAGCAGCCGGGGGAACTATGGCTACACCTTC
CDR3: CASSRGNYGYTF

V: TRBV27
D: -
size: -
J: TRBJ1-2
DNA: TGTGCCAGCAGAGGAGACGGAGCTATCGGCTACACCTTC
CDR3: CASRGDGAIGYTF

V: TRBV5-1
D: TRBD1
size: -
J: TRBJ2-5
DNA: TGCGCCAGCAGCTTGGAGGGACAGGGGGCGAGGGAGACCCAGTACTTC
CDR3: CASSLEGQGARETQYF